This T cell receptor (beta chain) comes out of a study of T cell repertoires in cytomegalovirus infection. This clonotype was observed a few times. Its matching antigen is unknown. The CDR3 covers 15 residues. Between the trimmed V and J ends, which lost 6 bases and 2 bases, there was a span of 15 bases. MiXCR, applied by TCRdb to the reads, yields one record per CDR3 protein. This table has around 430,000 distinct CDR3 sequences, 40% to 50% appearing once. The source is a human donor in good health (CMV status not recorded). Some clones in this sample may be carry-over from other donors' samples. The V gene is TRBV12-3 or TRBV12-4, the J gene TRBJ2-3; D is perhaps TRBD2 (6 bases). This sample comprised cultured PBMCs, obtained from culture after CMV antigen stimulation. CDR3 region: CASSWSRGTTDTQYF. CDR3 nucleotide sequence: TGTGCCAGCAGCTGGAGCCGCGGGACCACAGATACGCAGTATTTT.